Listed below are T cell receptor beta chains from one sample, sequenced in a study of blood T cell repertoires in COVID-19. Assay: immunoSEQ multiplex PCR; the TCRdb copy retains only in-frame clones and omits some. The data hold more than 95,000 clones, with about 70% observed a single time. Sequences were obtained from peripheral blood. These receptors were taken from a man aged 55 to 70 with acute or convalescent COVID-19. The CDR3 runs from the conserved cysteine through the conserved F or W. Clone sizes are given selectively: once, few, many, or a class where the clone is expanded.

CASSESTGSPEAFF | TRBV10-1 | - | TRBJ1-1
CSVAEGPYNEQFF | TRBV29-1 | - | TRBJ2-1
CASSVSGTSIIFSGELFF | TRBV5-6 | - | TRBJ2-2
CASSGGQMNTEAFF | TRBV6-5 | - | TRBJ1-1
CASSYSGTGSVLTF | TRBV6-5 | - | TRBJ2-6
CASKGDRGNNSPLHF | TRBV27 | - | TRBJ1-6
CASSPPTLREGTGELFF | TRBV3-1/TRBV3-2 | - | TRBJ2-2
CASSPRTAHTEAFF | TRBV5-1 | - | TRBJ1-1
CASSLVGGIAYNEQFF | TRBV5-1 | - | TRBJ2-1
CATSVSRQGASGELFF | TRBV24-1 | - | TRBJ2-2
CASSPGQGNYGYTF | TRBV28 | - | TRBJ1-2
CASSETSGASTDTQYF | TRBV10-1 | - | TRBJ2-3
CASSLNSGVWLNTEAFF | TRBV5-1 | few | TRBJ1-1
CASSTGYLSTDTQYF | TRBV3-1/TRBV3-2 | once | TRBJ2-3
CASSGERGSNEKLFF | TRBV5-6 | few | TRBJ1-4
CASSEFFLTAIFSGANVLTF | TRBV6-1 | - | TRBJ2-6
CASSSGTETDTQYF | TRBV5-1 | - | TRBJ2-3
CATHNRLTGGPWEQYF | TRBV7-8 | - | TRBJ2-7
CASNIAGANTEAFF | TRBV5-1 | - | TRBJ1-1
CASSRATGGVGEAFF | TRBV11-2 | few | TRBJ1-1
CSVDGYGTGDLNTEAFF | TRBV29-1 | - | TRBJ1-1
CSVEGQGGSEQYF | TRBV29-1 | - | TRBJ2-7
CASSSAQGDTEAFF | TRBV7-2 | - | TRBJ1-1
CASGLVQNRVLTDTQYF | TRBV12-5 | - | TRBJ2-3
CSVETSARSGGQYF | TRBV29-1 | - | TRBJ2-3
CATSDVGGAIATGHEQFF | TRBV24-1 | many | TRBJ2-1
CASSPTPNTEAFF | TRBV5-8 | - | TRBJ1-1
CASSLAPGNTEAFF | TRBV5-6 | once | TRBJ1-1
CASRERGTEEAKNIQYF | TRBV19 | - | TRBJ2-4
CASRTTGSLNSPLHF | TRBV2 | - | TRBJ1-6
CASSWEAHFSYEQYF | TRBV11-3 | - | TRBJ2-7
CASSRQGAYEQYF | TRBV7-2 | - | TRBJ2-7
CASSEGWTGSTLDQPQHF | TRBV6-1 | - | TRBJ1-5
CASSYFSGRAKETQYF | TRBV27 | - | TRBJ2-5
CASSLGSLAGGTDTQYF | TRBV11-2 | - | TRBJ2-3